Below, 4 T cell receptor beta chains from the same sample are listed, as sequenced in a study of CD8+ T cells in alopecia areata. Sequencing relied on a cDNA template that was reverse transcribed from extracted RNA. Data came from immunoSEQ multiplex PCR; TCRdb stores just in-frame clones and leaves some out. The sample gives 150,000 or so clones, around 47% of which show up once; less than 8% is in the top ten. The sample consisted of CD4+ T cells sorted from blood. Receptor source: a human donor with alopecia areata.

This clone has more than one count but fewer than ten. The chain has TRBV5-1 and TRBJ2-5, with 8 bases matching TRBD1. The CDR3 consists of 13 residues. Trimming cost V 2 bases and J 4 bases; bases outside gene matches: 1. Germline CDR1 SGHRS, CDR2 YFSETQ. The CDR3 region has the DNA TGCGCCAGCAGCTTCGGACAGGGAGAGACCCAGTACTTC. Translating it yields CASSFGQGETQYF.

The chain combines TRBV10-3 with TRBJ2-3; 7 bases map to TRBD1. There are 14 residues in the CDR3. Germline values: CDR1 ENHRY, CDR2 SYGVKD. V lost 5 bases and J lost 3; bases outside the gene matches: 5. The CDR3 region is CAISPGQLTDTQYF. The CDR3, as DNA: TGTGCCATCAGTCCGGGACAGTTAACAGATACGCAGTATTTT.

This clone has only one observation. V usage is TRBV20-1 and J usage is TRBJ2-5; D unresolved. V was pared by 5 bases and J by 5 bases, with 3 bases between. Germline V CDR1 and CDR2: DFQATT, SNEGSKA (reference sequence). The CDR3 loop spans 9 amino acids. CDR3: CSAPETQYF. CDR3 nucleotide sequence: TGCAGTGCTCCTGAGACCCAGTACTTC.

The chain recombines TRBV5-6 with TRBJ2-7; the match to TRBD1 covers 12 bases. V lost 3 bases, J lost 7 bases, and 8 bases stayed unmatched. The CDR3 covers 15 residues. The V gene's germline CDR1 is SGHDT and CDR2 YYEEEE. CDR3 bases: TGTGCCAGCAGCTCCCGGGACAGGGGGCGGTGGGAGCAGTACTTC. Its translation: CASSSRDRGRWEQYF. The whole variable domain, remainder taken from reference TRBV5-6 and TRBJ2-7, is DAGVTQSPTHLIKTRGQQVTLRCSPKSGHDTVSWYQQALGQGPQFIFQYYEEEERQRGNFPDRFSGHQFPNYSSELNVNALLLGDSALYLCASSSRDRGRWEQYFGPGTRLTVT.